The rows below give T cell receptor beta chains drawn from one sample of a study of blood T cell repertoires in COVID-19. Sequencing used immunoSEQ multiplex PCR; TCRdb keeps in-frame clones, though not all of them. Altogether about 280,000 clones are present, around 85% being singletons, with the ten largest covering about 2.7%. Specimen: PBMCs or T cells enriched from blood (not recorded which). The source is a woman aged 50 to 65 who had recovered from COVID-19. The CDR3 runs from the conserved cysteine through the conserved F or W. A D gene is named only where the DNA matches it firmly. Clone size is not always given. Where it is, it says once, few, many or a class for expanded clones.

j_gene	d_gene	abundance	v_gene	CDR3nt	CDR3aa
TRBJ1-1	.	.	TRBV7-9	TGTGCCAGCAGCTCAGGACAGCCGAACACTGAAGCTTTCTTT	CASSSGQPNTEAFF
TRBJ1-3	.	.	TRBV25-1	TGTGCCAGCAGTGAATCTGGCAGGGGTTCGGGAAACACCATATATTTT	CASSESGRGSGNTIYF
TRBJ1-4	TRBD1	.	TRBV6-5	TGTGCCAGCAGTTACGGGCAGGGGGCATATAGGGAAAAACTGTTTTTT	CASSYGQGAYREKLFF
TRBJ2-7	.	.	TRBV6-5	TGTGCCAGCAGTTTGGGACGGGAGTACCACGAGCAGTACTTC	CASSLGREYHEQYF
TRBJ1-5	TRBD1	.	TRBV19	TGTGCCTCGCACAGGGGCGGTCAGCCCCAGCATTTT	CASHRGGQPQHF
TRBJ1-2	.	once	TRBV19	TGTGCCAGTACGATTAATTTTGGACAGACCTATGGCTACACCTTC	CASTINFGQTYGYTF
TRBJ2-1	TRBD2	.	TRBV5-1	TGCGCCAGCAGCTTGGATAGACTAGCGGGGGGCAATGAGCAGTTCTTC	CASSLDRLAGGNEQFF
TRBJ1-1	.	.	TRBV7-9	TGTGCCAGCAGCTTAGAGGGGAGGACTGAAGCTTTCTTT	CASSLEGRTEAFF
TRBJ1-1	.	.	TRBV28	TGTGCCAGCAGTTTGGAGGTACGGGGTACTGAAGCTTTCTTT	CASSLEVRGTEAFF
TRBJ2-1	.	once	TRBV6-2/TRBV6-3	TGTGCCAGCAGTTACCCCGTGTATGAGCAGTTCTTC	CASSYPVYEQFF
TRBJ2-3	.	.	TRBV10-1	TGCGCCAGCAGTGATCGTACAGGGCCAGATACGCAGTATTTT	CASSDRTGPDTQYF
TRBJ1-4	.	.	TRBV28	TGTGCCAGCAGTTTATACTGGGCAGGGGAAGAAAAACTGTTTTTT	CASSLYWAGEEKLFF
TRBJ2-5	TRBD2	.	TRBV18	TGTGCCAGCTCACCACCGACCGCGGGAGGGGTTGGGACCCAGTACTTC	CASSPPTAGGVGTQYF
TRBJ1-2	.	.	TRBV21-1	TGTGCCAGCACCTCGGCGGGGGGGGCTAACTATGGCTACACCTTC	CASTSAGGANYGYTF
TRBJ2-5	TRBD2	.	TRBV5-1	TGCGCCAGCAGCTTGGCGGGACTAGCGGGGGCGGAGACCCAGTACTTC	CASSLAGLAGAETQYF